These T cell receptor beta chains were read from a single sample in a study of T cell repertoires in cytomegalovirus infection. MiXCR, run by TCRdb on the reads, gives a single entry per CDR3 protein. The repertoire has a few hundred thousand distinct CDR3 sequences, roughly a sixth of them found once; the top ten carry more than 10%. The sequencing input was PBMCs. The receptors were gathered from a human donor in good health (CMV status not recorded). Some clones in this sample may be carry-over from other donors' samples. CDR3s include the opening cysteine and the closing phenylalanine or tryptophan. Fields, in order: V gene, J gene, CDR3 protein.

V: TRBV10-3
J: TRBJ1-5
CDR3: CAISDQIDRARPQHF

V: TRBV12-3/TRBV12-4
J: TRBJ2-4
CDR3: CASSSNGNIQYF

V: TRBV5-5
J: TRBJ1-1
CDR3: CASSLGGYEAFF

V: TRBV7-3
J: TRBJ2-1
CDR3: CASGAPGTGHNEQFF

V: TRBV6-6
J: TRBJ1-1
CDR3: CASSYGTGAVVFF

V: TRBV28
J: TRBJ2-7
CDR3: CASSLNGPYEQYF

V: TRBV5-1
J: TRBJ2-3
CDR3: CASSFGGMGADTQYF

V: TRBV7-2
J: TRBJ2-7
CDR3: CASSPLQQSSYEQYF

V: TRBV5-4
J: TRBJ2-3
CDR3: CASSPRTQSTDTQYF

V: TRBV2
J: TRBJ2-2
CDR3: CASSDGFYGTGELFF

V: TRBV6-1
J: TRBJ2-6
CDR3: CASSHGVYSGANVLTF

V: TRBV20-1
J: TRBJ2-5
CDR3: CSALSSGGAWETQYF

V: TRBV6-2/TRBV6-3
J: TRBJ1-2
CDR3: CASSYGGLPNYGYTF

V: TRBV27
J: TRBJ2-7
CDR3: CASVQSSYEQYF

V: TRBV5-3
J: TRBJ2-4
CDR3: CASSFLGENIQYF

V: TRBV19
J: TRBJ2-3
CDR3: CATSRTGGQDTQYF

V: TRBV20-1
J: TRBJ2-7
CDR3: CSARTGGAYEQYF

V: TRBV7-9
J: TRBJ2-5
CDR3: CASSFGWGNPDRPQETQYF

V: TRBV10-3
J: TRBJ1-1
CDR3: CAISESRTENTEAFF

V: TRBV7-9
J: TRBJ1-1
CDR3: CASSLLLGTNTEAFF

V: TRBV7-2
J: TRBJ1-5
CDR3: CASRTGTGVNQPQHF

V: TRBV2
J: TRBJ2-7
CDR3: CASSEGGGETQQYF

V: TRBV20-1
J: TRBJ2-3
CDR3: CSARVGGGSTDTQYF

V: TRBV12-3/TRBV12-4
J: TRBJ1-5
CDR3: CASSLGTGGSGEPQHF

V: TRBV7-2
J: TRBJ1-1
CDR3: CASSLKGQGVPILRNTEAFF

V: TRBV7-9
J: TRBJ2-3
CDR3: CASRSPGLAFRSTSTDTQYF

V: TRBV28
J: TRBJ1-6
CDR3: CASSDTGDASPLHF

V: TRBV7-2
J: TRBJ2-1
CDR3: CASSVSGTSGAHEQFF

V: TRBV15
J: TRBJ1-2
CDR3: CATSRDLVRSNYGYTF

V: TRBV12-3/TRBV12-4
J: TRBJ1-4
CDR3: CASTLLQRGEKLFF

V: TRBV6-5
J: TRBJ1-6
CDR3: CASSERQGFSPLHF

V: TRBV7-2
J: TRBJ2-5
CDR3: CASKRGPSQETQYF

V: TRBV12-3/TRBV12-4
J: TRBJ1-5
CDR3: CASSQVYHSNQPQHF

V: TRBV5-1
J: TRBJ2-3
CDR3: CASSFGLVTDTQYF

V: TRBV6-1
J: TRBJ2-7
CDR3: CASSEAGRAYEQYF

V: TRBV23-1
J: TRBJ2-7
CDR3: CASTPNRERYEQYF

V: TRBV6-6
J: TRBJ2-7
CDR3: CASSGLWDRYYEQYF